This T cell receptor (beta chain) was sequenced for a study of blood T cell repertoires in COVID-19. Overall study context: PBMCs, B-cell-depleted T cells, or T cells were the source of the cDNA or gDNA that made up the material.

This CDR3 comprises 20 residues. J gave up 2 bases and V 2 bases, and 19 bases lay outside the gene matches. Germline V gives CDR1 GTSNPN, CDR2 SVGIG (reference sequence). The assay was immunoSEQ multiplex PCR, and TCRdb's table has in-frame clones only and misses some. Of around 80,000 clones detected, more than 80% appear once; the ten largest clones hold around 0.77%. The clonotype was recovered from an elderly woman with acute or convalescent COVID-19. The V gene is TRBV30, the J gene TRBJ2-2, with TRBD2 matching 8 bases. The sample taken for sequencing was peripheral blood. DNA for the CDR3: TGTGCCTGGAGTCCTCAGCGGGAGAGGAGAACGAAACCTAACACCGGGGAGCTGTTTTTT. This sequence encodes CAWSPQRERRTKPNTGELFF.